What follows describes a single TCR beta chain. This specimen comes from a study of cytomegalovirus exposure and HLA in healthy donors. Germline CDR1 MGHRA, CDR2 YSYEKL. This CDR3 is built from 14 residues. Trimming removed 2 bases from V and 6 bases from J, with 13 bases in between. Primers for the PCR totalled 60 Vbeta and 13 Jbeta. The repertoire was sequenced with immunoSEQ multiplex PCR; TCRdb's copy has only in-frame clones and lacks some. This sample yields fewer than 200,000 clones, of which about an eighth are seen a single time; approximately 8.4% belongs to the top ten. Material: PBMCs. The chain couples TRBV4-1 to TRBJ1-1; D is uncertain. The clonotype was recovered from a man in his fifties in good health and CMV-seropositive. CDR3 nucleotide sequence: TGCGCCAGCAGCCAACAAAGAGGTCTGGCTGAAGCTTTCTTT. Translation gives CASSQQRGLAEAFF.